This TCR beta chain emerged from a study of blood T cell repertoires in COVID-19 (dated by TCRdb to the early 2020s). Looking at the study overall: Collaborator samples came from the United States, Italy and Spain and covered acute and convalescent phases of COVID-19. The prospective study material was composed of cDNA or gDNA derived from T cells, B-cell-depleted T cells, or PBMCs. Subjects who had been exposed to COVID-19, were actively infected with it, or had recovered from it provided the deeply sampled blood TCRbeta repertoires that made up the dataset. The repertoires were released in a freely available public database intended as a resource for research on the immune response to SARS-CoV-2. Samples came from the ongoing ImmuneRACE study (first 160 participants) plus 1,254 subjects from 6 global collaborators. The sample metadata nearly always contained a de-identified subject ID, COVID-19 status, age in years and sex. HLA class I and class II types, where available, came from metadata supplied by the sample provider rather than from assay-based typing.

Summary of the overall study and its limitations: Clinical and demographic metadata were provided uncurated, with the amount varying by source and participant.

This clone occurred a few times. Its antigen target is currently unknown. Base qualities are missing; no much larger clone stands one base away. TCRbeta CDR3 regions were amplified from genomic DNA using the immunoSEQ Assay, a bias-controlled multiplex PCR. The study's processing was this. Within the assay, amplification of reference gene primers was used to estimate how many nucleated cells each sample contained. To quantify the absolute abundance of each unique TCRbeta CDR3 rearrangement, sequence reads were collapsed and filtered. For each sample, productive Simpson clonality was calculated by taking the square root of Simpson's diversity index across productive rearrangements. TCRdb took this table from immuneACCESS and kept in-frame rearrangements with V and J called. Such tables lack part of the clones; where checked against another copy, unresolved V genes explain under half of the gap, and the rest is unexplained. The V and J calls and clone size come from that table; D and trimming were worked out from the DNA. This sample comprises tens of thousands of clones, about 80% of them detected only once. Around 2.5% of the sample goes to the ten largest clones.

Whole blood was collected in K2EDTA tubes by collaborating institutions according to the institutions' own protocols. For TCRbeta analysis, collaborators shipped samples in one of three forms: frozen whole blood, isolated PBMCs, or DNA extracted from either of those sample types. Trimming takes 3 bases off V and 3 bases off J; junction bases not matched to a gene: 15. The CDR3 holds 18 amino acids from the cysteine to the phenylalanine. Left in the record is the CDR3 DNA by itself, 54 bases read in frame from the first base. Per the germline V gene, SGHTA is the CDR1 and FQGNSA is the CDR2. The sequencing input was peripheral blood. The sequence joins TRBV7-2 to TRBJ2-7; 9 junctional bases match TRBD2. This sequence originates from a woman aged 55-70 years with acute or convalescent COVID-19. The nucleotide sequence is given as TGTGCCAGCAGCTTTTACCTAGCTAGCGGGGAGACGTACTACGAGCAGTACTTC. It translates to CASSFYLASGETYYEQYF. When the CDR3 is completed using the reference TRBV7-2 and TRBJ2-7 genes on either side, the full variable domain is GAGVSQSPSNKVTEKGKDVELRCDPISGHTALYWYRQSLGQGLEFLIYFQGNSAPDKSGLPSDRFSAERTGGSVSTLTIQRTQQEDSAVYLCASSFYLASGETYYEQYFGPGTRLTVT.